Described below is a single T cell receptor (beta chain) sequence and its context. Its target is not known. This sample is part of a study of early T cells in non-severe SARS-CoV-2 infection. Study observations and caveats: VDJdb-based matching was biased toward anti-spike CD8 responses and missed private and CD4 specificities.

Unique molecular identifiers (one per individual cDNA molecule) were attached. From the 5' RACE reads, TCRdb called clonotypes with MiXCR, one entry per CDR3 protein. The sample shows about 18,000 distinct CDR3 sequences, roughly 6% of them seen only once. The CDR3 contains 12 residues. Germline CDR1 is LNHDA and CDR2 is SQIVND (reference sequence). Trimming shortened V by 5 bases and J by 5 bases, and 8 bases separated the two germline ends. Sequencing input: whole blood. The chain links TRBV19 to TRBJ2-3, with a weak D call TRBD1 (5 bases). The TCR sequence derives from an adult who was a healthcare worker with PCR-confirmed SARS-CoV-2 infection or an uninfected control (not recorded which). The CDR3 nucleotides are TGTGCCAGTAGTGACACAGGAGATACGCAGTATTTT. This gives the protein CASSDTGDTQYF.